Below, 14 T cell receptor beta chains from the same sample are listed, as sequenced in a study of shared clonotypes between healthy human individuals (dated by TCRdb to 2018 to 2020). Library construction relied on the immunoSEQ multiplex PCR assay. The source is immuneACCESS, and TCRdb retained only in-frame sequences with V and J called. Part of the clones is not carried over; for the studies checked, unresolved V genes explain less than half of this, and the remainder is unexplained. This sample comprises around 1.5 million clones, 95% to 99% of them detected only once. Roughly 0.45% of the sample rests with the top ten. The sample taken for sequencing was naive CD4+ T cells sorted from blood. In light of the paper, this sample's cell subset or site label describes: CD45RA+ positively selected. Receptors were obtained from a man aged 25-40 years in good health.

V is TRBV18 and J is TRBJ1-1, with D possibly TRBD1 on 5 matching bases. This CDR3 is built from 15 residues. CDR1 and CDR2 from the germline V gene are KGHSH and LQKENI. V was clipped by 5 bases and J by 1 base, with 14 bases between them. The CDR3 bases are TGTGCCAGCTCAGAGACTATAACAGGGAACACTGAAGCTTTCTTT. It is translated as CASSETITGNTEAFF.

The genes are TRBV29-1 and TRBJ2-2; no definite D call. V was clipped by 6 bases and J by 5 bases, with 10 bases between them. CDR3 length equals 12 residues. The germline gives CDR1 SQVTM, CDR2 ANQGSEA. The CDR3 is CSVAPMTGELFF. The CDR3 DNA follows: TGCAGCGTCGCCCCGATGACCGGGGAGCTGTTTTTT.

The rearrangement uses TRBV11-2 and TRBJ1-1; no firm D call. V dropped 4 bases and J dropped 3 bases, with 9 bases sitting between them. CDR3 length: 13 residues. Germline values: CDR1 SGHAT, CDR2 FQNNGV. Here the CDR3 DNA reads TGTGCCAGCAGCTCAGTAGCAGACACTGAAGCTTTCTTT. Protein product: CASSSVADTEAFF.

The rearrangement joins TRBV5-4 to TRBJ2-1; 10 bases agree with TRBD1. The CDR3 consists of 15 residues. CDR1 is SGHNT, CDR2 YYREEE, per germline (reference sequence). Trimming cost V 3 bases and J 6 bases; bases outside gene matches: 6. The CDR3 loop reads CASSSPGTGANEQFF. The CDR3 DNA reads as TGTGCCAGCAGCTCGCCCGGGACAGGGGCCAATGAGCAGTTCTTC.

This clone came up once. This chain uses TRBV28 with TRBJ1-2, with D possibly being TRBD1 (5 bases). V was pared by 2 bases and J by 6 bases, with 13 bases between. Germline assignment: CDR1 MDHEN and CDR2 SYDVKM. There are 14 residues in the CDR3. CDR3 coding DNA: TGTGCCAGCAGTTTACCGGCAGGGTTGAATGGCTACACCTTC. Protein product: CASSLPAGLNGYTF.

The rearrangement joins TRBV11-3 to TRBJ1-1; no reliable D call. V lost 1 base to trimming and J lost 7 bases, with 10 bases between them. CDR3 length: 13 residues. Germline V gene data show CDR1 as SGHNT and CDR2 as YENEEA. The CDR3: CASSLGSGGEAFF. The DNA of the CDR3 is TGTGCCAGCAGCTTAGGGTCAGGCGGTGAAGCTTTCTTT.

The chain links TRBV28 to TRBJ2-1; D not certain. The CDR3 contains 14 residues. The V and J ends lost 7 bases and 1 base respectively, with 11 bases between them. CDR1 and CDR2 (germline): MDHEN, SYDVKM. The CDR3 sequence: CASTESGSYNEQFF. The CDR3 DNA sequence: TGTGCCAGCACTGAGAGTGGGTCCTACAATGAGCAGTTCTTC.

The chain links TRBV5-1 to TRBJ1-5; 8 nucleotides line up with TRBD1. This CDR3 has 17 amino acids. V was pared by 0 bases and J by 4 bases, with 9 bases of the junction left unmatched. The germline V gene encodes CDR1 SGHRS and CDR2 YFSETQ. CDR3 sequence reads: CASSLVPLGQGNQPQHF. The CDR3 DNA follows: TGCGCCAGCAGCTTGGTTCCTCTCGGACAGGGAAATCAGCCCCAGCATTTT.

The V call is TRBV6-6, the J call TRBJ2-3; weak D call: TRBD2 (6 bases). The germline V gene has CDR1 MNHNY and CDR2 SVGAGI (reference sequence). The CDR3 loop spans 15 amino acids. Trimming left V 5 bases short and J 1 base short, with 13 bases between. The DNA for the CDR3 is TGTGCCAGCAGTGGGACTCAGGGAGGCACAGATACGCAGTATTTT. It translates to CASSGTQGGTDTQYF.

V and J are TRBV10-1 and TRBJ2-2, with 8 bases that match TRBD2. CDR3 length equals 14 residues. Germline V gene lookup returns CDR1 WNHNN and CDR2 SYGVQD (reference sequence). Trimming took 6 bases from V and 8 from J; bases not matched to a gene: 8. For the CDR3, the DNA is TGCGCCAGCAGAGCGGGAGTGGTTCCTGGGGAGCTGTTTTTT. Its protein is CASRAGVVPGELFF.

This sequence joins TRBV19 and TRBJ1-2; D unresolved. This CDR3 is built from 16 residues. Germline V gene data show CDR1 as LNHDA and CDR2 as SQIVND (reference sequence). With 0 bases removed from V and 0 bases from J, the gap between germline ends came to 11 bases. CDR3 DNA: TGTGCCAGTAGTATAGACCCAACAGCAGCTAACTATGGCTACACCTTC. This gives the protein CASSIDPTAANYGYTF.

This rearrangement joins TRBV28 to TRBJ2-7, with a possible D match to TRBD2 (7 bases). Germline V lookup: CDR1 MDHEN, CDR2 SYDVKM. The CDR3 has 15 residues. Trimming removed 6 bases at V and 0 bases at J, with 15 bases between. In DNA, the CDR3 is TGTGCCAGCAGCTGGGGAGGGACAAACTCCTACGAGCAGTACTTC. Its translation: CASSWGGTNSYEQYF.

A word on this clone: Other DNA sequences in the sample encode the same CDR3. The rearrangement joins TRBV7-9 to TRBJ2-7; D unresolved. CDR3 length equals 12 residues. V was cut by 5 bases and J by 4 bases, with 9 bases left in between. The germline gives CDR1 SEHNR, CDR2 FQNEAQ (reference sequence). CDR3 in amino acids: CASSPAGYEQYF. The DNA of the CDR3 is TGTGCCAGCAGCCCGGCCGGATACGAGCAGTACTTC.

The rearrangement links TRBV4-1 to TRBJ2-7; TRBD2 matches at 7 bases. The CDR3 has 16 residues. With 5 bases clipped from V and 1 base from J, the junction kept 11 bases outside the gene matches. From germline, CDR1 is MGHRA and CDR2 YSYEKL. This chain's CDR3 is CASSKTIGTNSYEQYF. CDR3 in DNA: TGCGCCAGCAGCAAAACTATTGGGACTAATTCCTACGAGCAGTACTTC.